This T cell receptor beta chain emerged from a study of OX40 agonist ivuxolimab in advanced cancers. Across the whole study: Given to patients was ivuxolimab, an agonistic anti-OX40 (CD134) antibody.

The study's findings and limits: Several nonresponders also turned out to have low normalized T-cell clonal expansion.

Looked up from germline, CDR1 is KGHSH and CDR2 is LQKENI. The V gene end was trimmed by 2 bases and the J gene end by 10 bases; junction bases not matched to a gene: 10. The CDR3 extends over 15 amino acids. Repertoires were generated with immunoSEQ multiplex PCR, while TCRdb's copy carries only in-frame clones and drops some. The sample includes around 45,000 clones, more than 70% of them seen just once. Concerning this clone itself: What it recognizes is unknown.

The chain has TRBV18 and TRBJ1-1; 10 nucleotides line up with TRBD1. The sequenced sample was CD4+ or CD8+ T cells sorted from blood, obtained in a trial of the OX40 agonist ivuxolimab. The receptor's source is an adult with an advanced solid tumor such as melanoma, head and neck, liver or kidney cancer. CDR3 in DNA: TGTGCCAGCTCACCAATGGGACAGGGGTATCTCGGAGCTTTCTTT. It encodes CASSPMGQGYLGAFF. The full variable domain, rest sourced from reference TRBV18 and TRBJ1-1, is NAGVMQNPRHLVRRRGQEARLRCSPMKGHSHVYWYRQLPEEGLKFMVYLQKENIIDESGMPKERFSAEFPKEGPSILRIQQVVRGDSAAYFCASSPMGQGYLGAFFGQGTRLTVV.